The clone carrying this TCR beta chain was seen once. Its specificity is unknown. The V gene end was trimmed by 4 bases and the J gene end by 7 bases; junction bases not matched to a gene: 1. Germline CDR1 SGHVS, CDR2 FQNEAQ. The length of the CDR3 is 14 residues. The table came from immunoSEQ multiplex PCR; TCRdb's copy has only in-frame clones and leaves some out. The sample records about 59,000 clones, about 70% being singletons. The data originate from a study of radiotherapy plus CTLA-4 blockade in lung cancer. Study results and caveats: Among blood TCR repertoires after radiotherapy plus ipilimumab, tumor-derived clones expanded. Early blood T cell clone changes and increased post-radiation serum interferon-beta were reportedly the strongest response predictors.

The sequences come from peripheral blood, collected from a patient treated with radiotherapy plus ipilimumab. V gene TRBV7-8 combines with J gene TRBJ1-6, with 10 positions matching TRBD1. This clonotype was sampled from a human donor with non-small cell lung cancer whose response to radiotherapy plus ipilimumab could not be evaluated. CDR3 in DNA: TGTGCCAGCAGCTCGGGACAGGGGAATTCACCCCTCCACTTT. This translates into CASSSGQGNSPLHF.